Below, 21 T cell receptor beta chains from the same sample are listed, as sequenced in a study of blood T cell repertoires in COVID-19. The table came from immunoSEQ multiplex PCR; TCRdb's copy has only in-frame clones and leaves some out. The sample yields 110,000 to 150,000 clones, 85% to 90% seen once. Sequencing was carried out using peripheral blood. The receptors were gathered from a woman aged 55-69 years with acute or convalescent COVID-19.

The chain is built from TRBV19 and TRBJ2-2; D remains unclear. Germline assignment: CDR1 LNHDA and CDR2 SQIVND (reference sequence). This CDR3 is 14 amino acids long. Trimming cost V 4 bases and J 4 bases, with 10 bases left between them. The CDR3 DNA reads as TGTGCCAGTAGTAACAGAGTTACCACCGGGGAGCTGTTTTTT. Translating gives CASSNRVTTGELFF.

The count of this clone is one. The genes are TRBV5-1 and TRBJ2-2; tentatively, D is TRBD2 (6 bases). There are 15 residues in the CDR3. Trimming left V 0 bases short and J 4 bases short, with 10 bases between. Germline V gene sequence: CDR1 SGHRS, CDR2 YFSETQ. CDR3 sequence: CASSLVGGFTGELFF. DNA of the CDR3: TGCGCCAGCAGCTTGGTAGGAGGGTTCACCGGGGAGCTGTTTTTT.

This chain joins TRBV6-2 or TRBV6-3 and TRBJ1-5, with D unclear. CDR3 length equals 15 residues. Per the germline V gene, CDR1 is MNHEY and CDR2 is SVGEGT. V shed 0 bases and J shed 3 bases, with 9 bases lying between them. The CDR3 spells CASSYSQVVNQPQHF. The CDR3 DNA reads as TGTGCCAGCAGTTACTCCCAGGTTGTCAATCAGCCCCAGCATTTT.

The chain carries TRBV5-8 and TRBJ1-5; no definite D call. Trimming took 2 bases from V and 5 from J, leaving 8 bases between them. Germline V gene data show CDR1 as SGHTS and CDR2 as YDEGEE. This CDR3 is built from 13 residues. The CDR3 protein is CASSFEQHQPQHF. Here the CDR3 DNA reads TGTGCCAGCAGCTTTGAACAGCATCAGCCCCAGCATTTT.

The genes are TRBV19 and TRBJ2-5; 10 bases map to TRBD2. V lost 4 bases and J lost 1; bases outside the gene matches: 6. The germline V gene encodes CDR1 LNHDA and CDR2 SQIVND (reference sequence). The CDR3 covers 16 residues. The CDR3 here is CASSSPRTSGQETQYF. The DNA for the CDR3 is TGTGCCAGTAGTAGTCCTAGGACTAGCGGCCAAGAGACCCAGTACTTC.

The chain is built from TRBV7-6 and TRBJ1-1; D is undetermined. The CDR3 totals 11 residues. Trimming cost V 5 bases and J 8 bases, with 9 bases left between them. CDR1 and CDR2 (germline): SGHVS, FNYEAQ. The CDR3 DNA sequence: TGTGCCAGCAGCCCTTGGGAGGAAGCTTTCTTT. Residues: CASSPWEEAFF.

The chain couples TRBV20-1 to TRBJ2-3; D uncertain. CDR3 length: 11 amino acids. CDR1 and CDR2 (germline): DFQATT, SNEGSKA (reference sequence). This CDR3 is CSPMAVDTQYF. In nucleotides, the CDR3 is TGCAGCCCCATGGCGGTAGATACGCAGTATTTT.

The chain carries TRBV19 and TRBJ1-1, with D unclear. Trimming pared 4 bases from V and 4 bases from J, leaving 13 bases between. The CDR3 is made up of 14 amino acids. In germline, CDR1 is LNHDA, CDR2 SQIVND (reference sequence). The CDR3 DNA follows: TGTGCCAGTAGTACGACGAGGGATGGCACTGAAGCTTTCTTT. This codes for CASSTTRDGTEAFF.

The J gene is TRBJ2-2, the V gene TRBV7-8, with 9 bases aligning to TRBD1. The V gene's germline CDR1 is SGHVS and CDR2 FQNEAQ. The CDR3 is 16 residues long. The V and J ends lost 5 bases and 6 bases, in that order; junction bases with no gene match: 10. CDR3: CASSRPPGQGSGELFF. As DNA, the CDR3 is TGTGCCAGCAGCCGACCACCGGGACAGGGATCCGGGGAGCTGTTTTTT.

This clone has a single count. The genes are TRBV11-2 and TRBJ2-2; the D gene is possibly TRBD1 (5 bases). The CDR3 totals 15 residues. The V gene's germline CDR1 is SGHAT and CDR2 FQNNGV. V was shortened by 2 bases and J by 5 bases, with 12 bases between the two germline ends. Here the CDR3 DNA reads TGTGCCAGCAGCTTACCCCAGGGTGGTACCGGGGAGCTGTTTTTT. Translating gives CASSLPQGGTGELFF.

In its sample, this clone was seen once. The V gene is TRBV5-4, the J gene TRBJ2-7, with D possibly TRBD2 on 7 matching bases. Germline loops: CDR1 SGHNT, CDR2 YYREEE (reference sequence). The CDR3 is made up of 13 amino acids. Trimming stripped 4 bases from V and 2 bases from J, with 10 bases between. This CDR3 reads CASSHGGPYEQYF. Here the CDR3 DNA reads TGTGCCAGCAGCCACGGGGGGCCCTACGAGCAGTACTTC.

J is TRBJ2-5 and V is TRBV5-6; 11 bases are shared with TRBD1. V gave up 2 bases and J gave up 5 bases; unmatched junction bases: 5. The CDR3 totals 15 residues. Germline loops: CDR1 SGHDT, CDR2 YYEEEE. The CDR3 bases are TGTGCCAGCAGCTTCGGGACAGGGGGTTATGAGACCCAGTACTTC. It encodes CASSFGTGGYETQYF.

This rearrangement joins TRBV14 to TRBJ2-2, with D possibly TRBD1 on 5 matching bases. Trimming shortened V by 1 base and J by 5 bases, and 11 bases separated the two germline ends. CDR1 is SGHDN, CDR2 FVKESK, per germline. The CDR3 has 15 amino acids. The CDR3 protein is CASSQGWGETGELFF. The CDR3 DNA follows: TGTGCCAGCAGCCAAGGTTGGGGCGAAACCGGGGAGCTGTTTTTT.

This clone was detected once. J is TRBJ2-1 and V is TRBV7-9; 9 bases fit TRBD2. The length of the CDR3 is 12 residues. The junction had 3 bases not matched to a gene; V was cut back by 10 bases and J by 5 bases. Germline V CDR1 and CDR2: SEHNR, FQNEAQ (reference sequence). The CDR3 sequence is CATAGGDNEQFF. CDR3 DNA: TGTGCCACAGCGGGGGGTGACAATGAGCAGTTCTTC.

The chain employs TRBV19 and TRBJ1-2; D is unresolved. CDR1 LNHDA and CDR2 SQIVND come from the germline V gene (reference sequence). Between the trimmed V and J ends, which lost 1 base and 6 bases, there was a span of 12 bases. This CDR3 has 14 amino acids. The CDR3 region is CASSIVRRGNGYTF. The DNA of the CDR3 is TGTGCCAGTAGTATAGTAAGGAGAGGGAATGGCTACACCTTC.

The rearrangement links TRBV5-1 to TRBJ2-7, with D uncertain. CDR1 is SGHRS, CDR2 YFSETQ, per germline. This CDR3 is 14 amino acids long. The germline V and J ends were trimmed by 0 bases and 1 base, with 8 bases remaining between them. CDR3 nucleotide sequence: TGCGCCAGCAGCTTGGCGGGTGTTTCCTACGAGCAGTACTTC. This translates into CASSLAGVSYEQYF.

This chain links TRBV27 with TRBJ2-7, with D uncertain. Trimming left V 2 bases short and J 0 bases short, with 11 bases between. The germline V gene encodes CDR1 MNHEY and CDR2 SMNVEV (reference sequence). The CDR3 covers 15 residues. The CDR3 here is CASSLAEGVSYEQYF. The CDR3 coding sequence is TGTGCCAGCAGTTTAGCGGAAGGCGTCTCCTACGAGCAGTACTTC.

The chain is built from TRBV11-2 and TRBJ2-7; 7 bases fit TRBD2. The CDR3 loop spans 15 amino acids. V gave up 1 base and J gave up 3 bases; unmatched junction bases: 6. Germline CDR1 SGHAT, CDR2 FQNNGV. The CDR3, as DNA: TGTGCCAGCAGCTTAGGGCGGGGGTTACTCTACGAGCAGTACTTC. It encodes CASSLGRGLLYEQYF.

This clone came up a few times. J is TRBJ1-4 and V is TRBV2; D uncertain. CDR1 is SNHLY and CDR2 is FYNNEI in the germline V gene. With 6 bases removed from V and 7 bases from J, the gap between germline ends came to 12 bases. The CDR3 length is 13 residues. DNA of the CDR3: TGTGCCAGCAGGAGGTCAACATTTGAAAAACTGTTTTTT. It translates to CASRRSTFEKLFF.

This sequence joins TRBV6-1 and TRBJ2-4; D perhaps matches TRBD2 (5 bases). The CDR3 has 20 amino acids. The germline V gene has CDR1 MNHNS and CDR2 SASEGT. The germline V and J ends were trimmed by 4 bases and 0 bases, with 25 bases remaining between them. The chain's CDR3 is CASSARALQTSSVAKNIQYF. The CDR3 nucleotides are TGTGCCAGCAGTGCGAGGGCCCTGCAGACCTCCTCGGTAGCCAAAAACATTCAGTACTTC.

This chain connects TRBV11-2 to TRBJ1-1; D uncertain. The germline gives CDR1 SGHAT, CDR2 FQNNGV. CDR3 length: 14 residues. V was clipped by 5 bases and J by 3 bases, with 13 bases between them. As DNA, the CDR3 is TGTGCCAGCAGCCGCTCCCGGGGATACACTGAAGCTTTCTTT. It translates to CASSRSRGYTEAFF.